This note documents a single T cell receptor (beta chain) sequence. The target antigen is unknown. The CDR3 is 13 residues long. The germline CDR1 and CDR2 sequences are SGDLS and YYNGEE. With 1 base removed from V and 5 bases from J, the gap between germline ends came to 7 bases. The record originates from a study of T cell responses to AZD1222 COVID-19 vaccine. Notes on the study in general: AZD1222 recipients seropositive at baseline numbered only 5 or 6. Clonal diversity was possibly underestimated, and the donors were mostly white British, with more females.

Sequencing was performed with immunoSEQ multiplex PCR; in TCRdb, only in-frame clones are kept and a portion is missing. The profile shows under 150,000 clones, roughly 85% of them singletons. The chain links TRBV9 to TRBJ2-1; D not certain. The source of this sequence is an adult in good health. The material was peripheral blood, obtained on day 0 of MenACWY control vaccination. The CDR3 loop is CASSVLTDNEQFF. CDR3 nucleotide sequence: TGTGCCAGCAGCGTACTTACGGACAATGAGCAGTTCTTC.